This passage covers 11 T cell receptor beta chains from one sample sequenced in a study of blood T cell repertoires in COVID-19. Measured with immunoSEQ multiplex PCR; TCRdb has only the in-frame clones, and not every one. The repertoire holds 200,000 or so clones, with roughly 85% as singletons. The source material was PBMCs or T cells enriched from blood (not recorded which). These receptor sequences come from a woman in her forties with acute COVID-19.

The chain links TRBV4-1 to TRBJ2-1, with 9 bases that match TRBD2. Germline values: CDR1 MGHRA, CDR2 YSYEKL. The CDR3 covers 16 residues. V was clipped by 3 bases and J by 4 bases; unmatched bases: 7. As DNA, the CDR3 is TGCGCCAGCAGCCAGTCCCTAGCGGGGCAATACAATGAGCAGTTCTTC. As protein: CASSQSLAGQYNEQFF.

This clone has a single count. The chain recombines TRBV28 with TRBJ1-2, with TRBD1 matching over 9 bases. The length of the CDR3 is 15 residues. V was clipped by 4 bases and J by 4 bases; unmatched bases: 7. Germline V lookup: CDR1 MDHEN, CDR2 SYDVKM. This CDR3 is CASSSGTGQVYGYTF. The CDR3 DNA reads TGTGCCAGCAGTTCCGGGACAGGGCAAGTCTATGGCTACACCTTC.

This clone was recorded a few times. The chain recombines TRBV9 with TRBJ2-7; 7 bases are a match to TRBD2. The CDR3 has 14 residues. The junction had 2 bases not matched to a gene; V was cut back by 0 bases and J by 2 bases. Germline CDR1 SGDLS, CDR2 YYNGEE. CDR3 amino acids: CASSVGGGAYEQYF. CDR3 DNA sequence: TGTGCCAGCAGCGTAGGGGGAGGGGCCTACGAGCAGTACTTC.

The genes are TRBV7-7 and TRBJ2-3; possibly TRBD1 for D (5 bases). The CDR3 sequence is 16 residues long. CDR1 and CDR2 from the germline V gene are SSHAT and FNYEAQ (reference sequence). V was shortened by 5 bases and J by 1 base, with 16 bases between the two germline ends. The DNA of the CDR3 is TGTGCCAGCAGCGCCAACCCGGTACAGGGCACAGATACGCAGTATTTT. Translating gives CASSANPVQGTDTQYF.

The chain recombines TRBV6-1 with TRBJ2-2, with a possible D match to TRBD2 (5 bases). Between the trimmed V and J ends, which lost 1 base and 5 bases, there was a span of 17 bases. There are 17 residues in the CDR3. Germline CDR1 and CDR2: MNHNS and SASEGT. The CDR3 DNA reads TGTGCCAGCAGTGAAGTACGGAGCGGAGATGCGACCGGGGAGCTGTTTTTT. Translating it yields CASSEVRSGDATGELFF.

V gene TRBV5-1 combines with J gene TRBJ2-2; TRBD2 matches at 7 bases. Germline V gene sequence: CDR1 SGHRS, CDR2 YFSETQ. The length of the CDR3 is 16 residues. The V segment lost 0 bases and the J segment 4 bases; nucleotides outside the gene matches: 6. CDR3 nucleotides: TGCGCCAGCAGCTTGGATACAGCGGGACTCACCGGGGAGCTGTTTTTT. It is translated as CASSLDTAGLTGELFF.

The chain links TRBV12-5 to TRBJ2-3, with TRBD1 matching over 7 bases. There are 16 residues in the CDR3. CDR1 and CDR2 (germline): LGHNT, FRNRAP. V shed 1 base, J shed 6 bases, and the junction held 10 bases outside the gene matches. CDR3 region: CASGLATGLESDTQYF. CDR3 DNA sequence: TGTGCTAGTGGTTTGGCGACAGGGCTGGAGTCGGATACGCAGTATTTT. The whole variable domain, remainder taken from reference TRBV12-5 and TRBJ2-3, is DARVTQTPRHKVTEMGQEVTMRCQPILGHNTVFWYRQTMMQGLELLAYFRNRAPLDDSGMPKDRFSAEMPDATLATLKIQPSEPRDSAVYFCASGLATGLESDTQYFGPGTRLTVL.

This chain joins TRBV30 and TRBJ2-2; 8 nucleotides line up with TRBD1. CDR3 size: 16 residues. Germline V CDR1 and CDR2: GTSNPN, SVGIG (reference sequence). V was pared by 0 bases and J by 4 bases, with 7 bases of the junction left unmatched. DNA of the CDR3: TGTGCCTGGAGTGTCACGGACAGGGTGATCACCGGGGAGCTGTTTTTT. Translated, it gives CAWSVTDRVITGELFF.

The chain has TRBV27 and TRBJ1-2, with D unclear. Germline lookup yields CDR1 MNHEY and CDR2 SMNVEV (reference sequence). V lost 6 bases to trimming and J lost 2 bases, with 7 bases between them. This CDR3 is 12 amino acids long. The CDR3, as DNA: TGTGCCAGCAGACAGTCGAACTATGGCTACACCTTC. This gives the protein CASRQSNYGYTF.

The rearrangement joins TRBV5-6 to TRBJ1-1, with 8 positions matching TRBD1. This CDR3 comprises 16 residues. The junction had 14 bases not matched to a gene; V was cut back by 4 bases and J by 6 bases. CDR1 is SGHDT, CDR2 YYEEEE, per germline. CDR3 region: CASSPRGQGRSPEAFF. The DNA of the CDR3 is TGTGCCAGCAGCCCTCGCGGACAGGGTAGGTCCCCTGAAGCTTTCTTT.

The chain couples TRBV4-1 to TRBJ2-3; TRBD2 matches 11 bases. The germline CDR1 and CDR2 sequences are MGHRA and YSYEKL. The junction had 12 bases not matched to a gene; V was cut back by 4 bases and J by 6 bases. The CDR3 covers 17 residues. The CDR3 region is CASSRRLAGRDSDTQYF. The CDR3 DNA reads TGCGCCAGCAGCCGAAGACTAGCGGGGCGGGATTCGGATACGCAGTATTTT.